The entry that follows covers one T cell receptor beta chain sequence. As processed by the authors: Cell counts per sample came from amplifying reference gene primers. The protocol was immunoSEQ multiplex PCR, while the TCRdb copy is restricted to in-frame clones and leaves out a portion. From that table come the V and J calls and clone size; the DNA was used to work out D and trimming. Altogether around 150,000 clones are present, about 77% being singletons, with the ten largest covering around 14%. The data were obtained in a study of blood T cell repertoires in COVID-19. In the study overall: The origin of the acute and convalescent COVID-19 samples was the United States, Italy and Spain. T cells, B-cell-depleted T cells, or PBMCs provided the cDNA or gDNA that served as material.

The CDR3 has 16 amino acids. V lost 1 base to trimming and J lost 0 bases, with 8 bases between them. Germline V lookup: CDR1 SGHNT, CDR2 YYREEE (reference sequence). Sequencing used peripheral blood. The sequence derives from a woman of 80 years or more with acute or convalescent COVID-19. V is TRBV5-4 and J is TRBJ2-6; D is uncertain. The CDR3 reads CASSLKQLSGANVLTF. CDR3 nucleotide sequence: TGTGCCAGCAGCTTGAAACAGCTCTCTGGGGCCAACGTCCTGACTTTC. Complete variable domain (other parts from reference TRBV5-4 and TRBJ2-6): ETGVTQSPTHLIKTRGQQVTLRCSSQSGHNTVSWYQQALGQGPQFIFQYYREEENGRGNFPPRFSGLQFPNYSSELNVNALELDDSALYLCASSLKQLSGANVLTFGAGSRLTVL.